This T cell receptor (beta chain) was recovered during a study of beta chain features in type 1 diabetes. In the study overall: No patient-donor differences in age, gender, total cells or subset yield.

Since all of the isolated RNA was reverse transcribed, expressed TCRB transcripts were what got sequenced. Using immunoSEQ multiplex PCR, the repertoire was profiled, and TCRdb retains in-frame clones only, with some absent. Of approximately 170,000 clones detected, around 7.9% appear once; the ten largest clones hold under 0.55%. Study-level points and caveats: All four CD4+ subsets of Type 1 diabetes patients contained TCRB CDR3s that were moderately but significantly shorter. Compared to healthy donors, patients appeared to have naive, central memory and Treg TCRB repertoires that were more alike.

Germline assignment: CDR1 SGHTS and CDR2 YDEGEE. With V trimmed by 5 bases and J by 7 bases, 8 bases remained unmatched. The CDR3 contains 13 residues. In regard to this clone: The target antigen is unknown.

The genes are TRBV5-8 and TRBJ2-7, with 8 bases identical to TRBD1. This sequence was found in a man between 18 and 35 years old with type 1 diabetes. What was sequenced was central memory CD4+ T cells from blood. The CDR3: CASRRTGKREQYF. DNA of the CDR3: TGTGCCAGCAGAAGGACAGGGAAAAGGGAGCAGTACTTC.